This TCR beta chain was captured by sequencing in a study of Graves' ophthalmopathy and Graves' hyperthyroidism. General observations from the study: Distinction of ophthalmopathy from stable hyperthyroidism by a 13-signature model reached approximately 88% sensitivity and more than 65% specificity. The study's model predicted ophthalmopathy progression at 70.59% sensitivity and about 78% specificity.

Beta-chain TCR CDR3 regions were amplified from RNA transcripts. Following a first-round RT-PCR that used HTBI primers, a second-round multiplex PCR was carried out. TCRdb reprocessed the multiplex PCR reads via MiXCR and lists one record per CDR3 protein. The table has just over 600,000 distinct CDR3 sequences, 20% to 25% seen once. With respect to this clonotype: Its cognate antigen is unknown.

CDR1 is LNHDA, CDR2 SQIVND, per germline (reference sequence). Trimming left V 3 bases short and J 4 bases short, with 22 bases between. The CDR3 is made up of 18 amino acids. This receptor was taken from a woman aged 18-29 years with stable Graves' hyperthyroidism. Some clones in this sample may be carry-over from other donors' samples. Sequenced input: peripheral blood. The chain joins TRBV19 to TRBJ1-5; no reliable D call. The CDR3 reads CASSIRALDSAQNQPQHF. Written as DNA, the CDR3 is TGTGCCAGTAGTATCCGCGCTCTGGACTCGGCGCAAAATCAGCCCCAGCATTTT.